These 32 T cell receptor beta chains were all obtained from the same sample, sequenced in a study of Graves' ophthalmopathy and Graves' hyperthyroidism. RNA transcripts yielded amplified TCR beta CDR3 regions. HTBI-primed first-round RT-PCR preceded second-round multiplex PCR. TCRdb processed the multiplex PCR reads anew with MiXCR; each CDR3 protein has one entry. The sample has almost 40,000 distinct CDR3 sequences, around half seen once. Input material: peripheral blood. The origin of the receptors is an adult woman with stable Graves' hyperthyroidism.

This clonotype was seen once. This chain links TRBV11-1 with TRBJ2-5; 8 bases agree with TRBD1. The CDR3 runs 17 residues. Looked up from germline, CDR1 is SGHAT and CDR2 is FQDESV (reference sequence). The V segment lost 5 bases and the J segment 5 bases; nucleotides outside the gene matches: 16. The CDR3 protein is CASSLPPGQVTGETQYF. CDR3 DNA sequence: TGTGCCAGCAGCCTACCACCGGGACAGGTCACCGGGGAGACCCAGTACTTC.

The sample holds a few counts of this clonotype. The junction and the germline gene differ at one end; a read error may be behind it. V gene TRBV19 combines with J gene TRBJ1-6; 10 positions match TRBD1. The length of the CDR3 is 14 residues. In germline, CDR1 is LNHDA, CDR2 SQIVND (reference sequence). The CDR3 loop is CASDWDRGGSPLHF. CDR3 coding DNA: TGCGCCAGTGACTGGGACAGGGGAGGATCACCCCTCCACTTT.

This clonotype was counted at least ten times. The chain uses TRBV27 and TRBJ1-2; D is unclear. The CDR3 length is 11 residues. The ends were cut back, 8 bases at V and 2 bases at J, with 6 bases in the middle. Germline CDR1 is MNHEY and CDR2 is SMNVEV (reference sequence). The CDR3 coding sequence is TGTGCCAGCGGGCCAAACTATGGCTACACCTTC. This translates into CASGPNYGYTF.

This clonotype was recorded many times. This rearrangement joins TRBV5-6 to TRBJ1-2, with TRBD1 as a possible D gene (5 bases). The CDR3 sequence is 14 residues long. Germline V lookup: CDR1 SGHDT, CDR2 YYEEEE. With 2 bases removed from V and 2 bases from J, the gap between germline ends came to 10 bases. The CDR3, as DNA: TGTGCCAGCAGCTTAGCCGGGACCAACTATGGCTACACCTTC. This codes for CASSLAGTNYGYTF. The full variable domain, its missing parts supplied by reference TRBV5-6 and TRBJ1-2, is DAGVTQSPTHLIKTRGQQVTLRCSPKSGHDTVSWYQQALGQGPQFIFQYYEEEERQRGNFPDRFSGHQFPNYSSELNVNALLLGDSALYLCASSLAGTNYGYTFGSGTRLTVV.

Turning to this clonotype: This may stem from a read error, because a much larger clone lies one nucleotide away. This rearrangement joins TRBV20-1 to TRBJ1-3; TRBD1 aligns across 7 bases. The CDR3 extends over 15 amino acids. Looked up from germline, CDR1 is DFQATT and CDR2 is SNEGSKA (reference sequence). DNA for the CDR3: TGCATTGCTAAAGATCTTGGAGGGGGCGAAAACACCATATATTTT. Protein sequence: CIAKDLGGGENTIYF.

Worth noting for this clonotype: It is unclear where the CDR3 begins or ends on the DNA, so no DNA is shown, and the CDR3 is as TCRdb lists it. The rearrangement joins TRBV10-3 to TRBJ1-3. The V gene's germline CDR1 is ENHRY and CDR2 SYGVKD. 18 amino acids form the CDR3, both terminal residues included. The CDR3 here is CASRVGTEAFFGQGTIYF.

This clonotype was recorded at least ten times. The chain uses TRBV20-1 and TRBJ1-4; the D gene is possibly TRBD1 (6 bases). The length of the CDR3 is 13 residues. CDR1 DFQATT and CDR2 SNEGSKA come from the germline V gene (reference sequence). Trimming removed 4 bases from V and 8 bases from J, with 14 bases in between. The DNA of the CDR3 is TGCAGTGCTAAACAGGGATTGTACGAAAAACTGTTTTTT. Its translation is CSAKQGLYEKLFF.

V is TRBV19 and J is TRBJ1-1, with 7 bases that match TRBD1. The germline V gene has CDR1 LNHDA and CDR2 SQIVND (reference sequence). Trimming at V came to 10 bases and at J to 8 bases, leaving 13 bases not matched to a gene. CDR3 length: 13 residues. The CDR3 sequence is CATSDSTGTEAFF. DNA for the CDR3: TGTGCCACCTCTGACTCGACAGGGACGGAAGCTTTCTTT.

There are many counts of this clonotype. The rearrangement links TRBV10-2 to TRBJ2-5; D unresolved. The V gene lost 0 bases and the J gene lost 5 bases, with 4 bases spanning the gap. The CDR3 spans 12 residues. Germline-derived CDR1 and CDR2 are WSHSY and SAAADI. The CDR3 reads CASSESTETQYF. CDR3 coding DNA: TGCGCCAGCAGTGAGTCGACTGAGACCCAGTACTTC.

This chain connects TRBV11-2 to TRBJ2-7; D assignment may be TRBD1 or TRBD2 (5 bases each). The length of the CDR3 is 14 residues. Trimming took 5 bases from V and 5 from J, leaving 16 bases between them. Germline V CDR1 and CDR2: SGHAT, FQNNGV. CDR3 protein: CASSPGAEWDEQYF. The CDR3, as DNA: TGTGCCAGCAGCCCCGGGGCGGAATGGGACGAGCAGTACTTC.

Turning to this clonotype: The CDR3 does not end in the conserved phenylalanine or tryptophan, so this is likely a read error. V usage is TRBV5-1 and J usage is TRBJ2-7; 7 bases are a match to TRBD1. Germline lookup yields CDR1 SGHRS and CDR2 YFSETQ. The CDR3 covers 14 residues. Trimming cost V 4 bases and J 5 bases; bases outside gene matches: 9. The CDR3 protein is CASSLSDRIHEQYL. CDR3 in DNA: TGCGCCAGCAGCCTCTCGGACAGGATCCACGAGCAGTACCTC.

This clonotype was observed a single time. V usage is TRBV7-9 and J usage is TRBJ2-7, with TRBD2 matching 10 bases. The CDR3 covers 13 residues. The V gene's germline CDR1 is SEHNR and CDR2 FQNEAQ (reference sequence). V dropped 4 bases and J dropped 6; count of bases not matched to a gene: 3. The CDR3 loop is CASSSSGGLEQYF. The CDR3, as DNA: TGTGCCAGCAGCTCTAGCGGGGGCCTCGAGCAGTACTTC. Complete variable domain (other parts from reference TRBV7-9 and TRBJ2-7): DTGVSQNPRHKITKRGQNVTFRCDPISEHNRLYWYRQTLGQGPEFLTYFQNEAQLEKSRLLSDRFSAERPKGSFSTLEIQRTEQGDSAMYLCASSSSGGLEQYFGPGTRLTVT.

This clonotype was recorded a few times. The genes are TRBV7-9 and TRBJ2-1, with D perhaps TRBD2 (5 bases). The ends were cut back, 1 base at V and 8 bases at J, with 12 bases in the middle. Germline CDR1 and CDR2: SEHNR and FQNEAQ (reference sequence). CDR3 size: 14 residues. The chain's CDR3 is CASSLGRLVDEQFF. The CDR3 DNA is TGTGCCAGCAGCTTAGGGAGGTTAGTGGATGAGCAGTTCTTC.

The chain joins TRBV10-2 to TRBJ2-5; 7 bases are shared with TRBD2. Germline-derived CDR1 and CDR2 are WSHSY and SAAADI. The CDR3 extends over 19 amino acids. The junction had 23 bases not matched to a gene; V was cut back by 3 bases and J by 7 bases. The CDR3, as DNA: TGCGCCAGCAGTGACCCCCGGGGGGTAGCGGATGGGCTTGCAGTGACCCAGTACTTC. Residues: CASSDPRGVADGLAVTQYF.

This chain links TRBV7-9 with TRBJ2-7; 9 bases align to TRBD1. There are 13 residues in the CDR3. V gave up 5 bases and J gave up 6 bases; unmatched junction bases: 5. The germline CDR1 and CDR2 sequences are SEHNR and FQNEAQ (reference sequence). This chain's CDR3 is CASSVDRGGEQYF. DNA for the CDR3: TGTGCCAGCAGCGTGGACAGGGGTGGCGAGCAGTACTTC. Using reference TRBV7-9 and TRBJ2-7 for the parts outside the CDR3, the full variable domain is DTGVSQNPRHKITKRGQNVTFRCDPISEHNRLYWYRQTLGQGPEFLTYFQNEAQLEKSRLLSDRFSAERPKGSFSTLEIQRTEQGDSAMYLCASSVDRGGEQYFGPGTRLTVT.

This clonotype was recorded at least ten times. In nucleotides, the CDR3 is TGCAGTGCCGGGGGGGGACAGGGAAAAGAAAAACTGTTTTTT. It is translated as CSAGGGQGKEKLFF. The rearrangement uses TRBV20-1 and TRBJ1-4, with 9 bases identical to TRBD1. The CDR3 runs 14 residues. V trimming: 6 bases; J trimming: 8 bases; junction bases outside the gene matches: 10. In germline, CDR1 is DFQATT, CDR2 SNEGSKA (reference sequence).

Of note for this clonotype: The junction departs from germline at one end; a sequencing error may be responsible. The chain carries TRBV7-2 and TRBJ1-1; D is unclear. This CDR3 is 15 amino acids long. In germline, CDR1 is SGHTA, CDR2 FQGNSA. CDR3: CASSLSVSWYTEAPF. CDR3 DNA sequence: TGTGCCAGCAGCTTATCGGTTTCGTGGTACACTGAAGCTCCCTTT.

A few counts support this clonotype. The junction departs from germline at one end; a sequencing error may be responsible. The gene calls are TRBV5-1 and TRBJ2-7, with 9 positions matching TRBD2. Germline assignment: CDR1 SGHRS and CDR2 YFSETQ. The CDR3 has 14 residues. The CDR3 coding sequence is TGTGCCAGCAGCTTGGCGGGAGGGCCTTACGAGCAGTACTTC. This encodes CASSLAGGPYEQYF.

For the CDR3, the DNA is TGCAGCTTGGCAGGGAGCTACACTGAAGCTTTCTTT. Its protein product is CSLAGSYTEAFF. This rearrangement joins TRBV29-1 to TRBJ1-1, with a possible D match to TRBD1 (5 bases). The germline V gene encodes CDR1 SQVTM and CDR2 ANQGSEA. V was shortened by 8 bases and J by 3 bases, with 13 bases between the two germline ends. This CDR3 is 12 amino acids long.

The J gene is TRBJ2-5, the V gene TRBV12-3 or TRBV12-4; 10 nucleotides agree with TRBD1. J gave up 5 bases and V 6 bases, and 6 bases lay outside the gene matches. CDR3 length equals 14 residues. The CDR3 DNA is TGTGCCAGCAGCCTGACAGGGGGCAGGGAGACCCAGTACTTC. Its translation is CASSLTGGRETQYF.

The CDR3 protein is CSVGLHEDTEAFF. The CDR3 DNA reads as TGCAGCGTTGGATTACATGAAGACACTGAAGCTTTCTTT. V gene TRBV29-1 combines with J gene TRBJ1-1; D unresolved. V lost 4 bases, J lost 3 bases, and 12 bases lay in between. Germline V CDR1 and CDR2: SQVTM, ANQGSEA. The CDR3 contains 13 residues.

The chain carries TRBV7-2 and TRBJ2-7; 10 nucleotides align to TRBD2. CDR1 is SGHTA and CDR2 is FQGNSA in the germline V gene. This CDR3 has 18 residues. V lost 8 bases to trimming and J lost 3 bases; unmatched junction nucleotides: 19. The CDR3, as DNA: TGTGCCAGCGGCCTAGCGGCTAGCGGGAGTGCACGATTCTACGAGCAGTACTTC. It is translated as CASGLAASGSARFYEQYF.

This clonotype came up a few times. A read error may produce the germline difference seen at one junction end. V is TRBV25-1 and J is TRBJ1-5, with D tentatively TRBD1 (5 bases). Germline CDR1 and CDR2: MGHDK and SYGVNS. The CDR3 is made up of 15 amino acids. Written as DNA, the CDR3 is TGTGCCTGCAGTGACGCTACGGGGGGCAATCAGCCCCAGCATTTT. Protein sequence: CACSDATGGNQPQHF.

The V and J genes are TRBV28 and TRBJ1-5; 7 nucleotides agree with TRBD1. CDR3 length: 14 amino acids. V shed 3 bases, J shed 7 bases, and the junction held 6 bases outside the gene matches. The germline V gene encodes CDR1 MDHEN and CDR2 SYDVKM. CDR3 protein: CASSLEGAWQPQHF. In DNA form, the CDR3 reads TGTGCCAGCAGTTTGGAGGGGGCTTGGCAGCCCCAGCATTTT.

The chain has TRBV7-9 and TRBJ2-7, with 8 positions matching TRBD1. The V gene end was trimmed by 6 bases and the J gene end by 3 bases; junction bases not matched to a gene: 4. The germline gives CDR1 SEHNR, CDR2 FQNEAQ (reference sequence). This CDR3 is built from 13 residues. CDR3 bases: TGTGCCAGCAGACCCGGGACAGGCTACGAGCAGTACTTC. It translates to CASRPGTGYEQYF.

This rearrangement joins TRBV29-1 to TRBJ1-2; TRBD1 agrees at 9 bases. The CDR3 is 15 residues long. The junction had 12 bases not matched to a gene; V was cut back by 2 bases and J by 8 bases. Germline values: CDR1 SQVTM, CDR2 ANQGSEA. DNA for the CDR3: TGCAGCGTTGAAATGCGAGGGGGACAGGGCAGGGGCTACACCTTC. Its translation: CSVEMRGGQGRGYTF.

V gene TRBV10-3 combines with J gene TRBJ1-4, with D hard to call. V was clipped by 11 bases and J by 0 bases, with 13 bases between them. This CDR3 contains 14 residues. The germline V gene encodes CDR1 ENHRY and CDR2 SYGVKD. CDR3 coding DNA: TGTGCCTCACCGAGCCCAGCAACTAATGAAAAACTGTTTTTT. This gives the protein CASPSPATNEKLFF.

The table lists this clonotype with many counts. The chain carries TRBV5-1 and TRBJ2-3; tentatively, D is TRBD1 (5 bases). The germline CDR1 and CDR2 sequences are SGHRS and YFSETQ. This CDR3 has 16 amino acids. The V and J ends lost 4 bases and 2 bases respectively, with 17 bases between them. CDR3 DNA sequence: TGCGCCAGCAGCCCCGGACACTCCGATCTCACAGATACGCAGTATTTT. This gives the protein CASSPGHSDLTDTQYF.

The genes are TRBV19 and TRBJ1-2; 8 bases fit TRBD1. The CDR3 has 12 amino acids. Germline assignment: CDR1 LNHDA and CDR2 SQIVND (reference sequence). V lost 5 bases, J lost 8 bases, and 4 bases stayed unmatched. Here the CDR3 reads CASSPGQVGYTF. The CDR3 DNA reads TGTGCCAGTAGTCCGGGACAGGTCGGCTACACCTTC.

In its sample, this clonotype was seen many times. The J gene is TRBJ1-4, the V gene TRBV6-7; 7 nucleotides align to TRBD1. TRBV6-7 qualifies as an ORF whose function is uncertain. J was trimmed by 7 bases and V by 5 bases; bases with no gene match: 7. This CDR3 has 14 residues. The DNA of the CDR3 is TGTGCCAGCAGTCCCACAGGGGCGGTTGAAAAACTGTTTTTT. Its translation is CASSPTGAVEKLFF.

This clonotype has a count of ten or more. The CDR3 loop is CASSARPDSFYGYTF. The CDR3 nucleotides are TGTGCCAGCAGTGCAAGGCCCGACAGCTTCTATGGCTACACCTTC. The chain is built from TRBV27 and TRBJ1-2; a possible D gene is TRBD1 (5 bases). The CDR3 covers 15 residues. Germline V gene sequence: CDR1 MNHEY, CDR2 SMNVEV (reference sequence). Trimming pared 5 bases from V and 4 bases from J, leaving 17 bases between.

This clonotype has ten or more counts. J is TRBJ2-5 and V is TRBV4-1; 8 nucleotides agree with TRBD1. Trimming removed 3 bases from V and 4 bases from J; junction bases left unmatched: 10. The germline gives CDR1 MGHRA, CDR2 YSYEKL. This CDR3 has 16 amino acids. The CDR3 here is CASSQRDRTIGETQYF. The CDR3 nucleotides read TGCGCCAGCAGCCAGAGGGACAGGACAATCGGAGAGACCCAGTACTTC.